This T cell receptor beta chain was observed in a study of blood T cells in healthy people across ages. Primers used in a second PCR of about 6 to 11 cycles were a sample-barcoded 5' primer and a J-beta primer mix. TCRdb passed the 5' RACE reads through MiXCR, listing each CDR3 protein once. The data contain around 690,000 distinct CDR3 sequences, roughly three fifths of them singletons. The CDR3 is 15 residues long. Trimming took off 2 bases at V and 2 bases at J, with 12 bases between the two ends. Germline V gene lookup returns CDR1 DFQATT and CDR2 SNEGSKA (reference sequence). This receptor was obtained from a man between 60 and 75 years old in good health. V and J are TRBV20-1 and TRBJ1-4; D not resolved. Sequenced sample: blood. CDR3 region: CSARPHQRTNEKLFF. The CDR3, as DNA: TGCAGTGCTAGACCACATCAGAGGACTAATGAAAAACTGTTTTTT.